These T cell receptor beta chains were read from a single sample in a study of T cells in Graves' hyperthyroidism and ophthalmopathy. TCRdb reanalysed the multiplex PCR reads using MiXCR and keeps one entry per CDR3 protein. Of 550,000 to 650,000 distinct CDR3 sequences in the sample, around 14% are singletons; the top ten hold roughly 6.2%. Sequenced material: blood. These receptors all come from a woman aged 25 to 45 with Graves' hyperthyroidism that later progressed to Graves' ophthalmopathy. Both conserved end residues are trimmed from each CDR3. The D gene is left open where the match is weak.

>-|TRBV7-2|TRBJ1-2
ASSWYNSYT
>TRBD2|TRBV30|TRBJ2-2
AWDRGLAGAGELF
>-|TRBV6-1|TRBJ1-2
ASSGGVLSGGYT
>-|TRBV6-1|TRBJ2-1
ASSEARRPSYNEQF
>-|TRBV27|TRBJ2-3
ASSLSRDGDTQY
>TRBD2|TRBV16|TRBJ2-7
ASSQLGLAGGNRYEQY
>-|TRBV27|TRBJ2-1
ASSWNRDGTGQF
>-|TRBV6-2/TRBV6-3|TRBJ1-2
ASSYSSGYT
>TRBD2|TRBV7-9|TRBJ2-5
ASRGLAGGPETQY
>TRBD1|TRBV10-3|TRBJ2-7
AISGDRSYEQY
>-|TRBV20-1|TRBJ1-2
SAPDEGVGYT
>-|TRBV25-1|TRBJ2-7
ASQTGANEQY
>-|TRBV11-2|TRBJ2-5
ASSLFGSRWETQY
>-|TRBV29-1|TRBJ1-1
SVEKNTEAF
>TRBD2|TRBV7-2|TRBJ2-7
ASSLKLAGDLSYEQY
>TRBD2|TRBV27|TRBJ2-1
ASISSGSVDEQF
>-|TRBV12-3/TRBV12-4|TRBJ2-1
ASSFHINEQF
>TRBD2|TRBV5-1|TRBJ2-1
ASSNRPAGGPLSYNEQF
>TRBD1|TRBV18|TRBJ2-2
ASLAGQGNTGELF
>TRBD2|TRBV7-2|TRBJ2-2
ASSLFLGLAGVHRDTGELF
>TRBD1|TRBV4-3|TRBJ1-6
ASSQEDRGSAWNNSPLH
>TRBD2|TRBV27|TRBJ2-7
ASSSGTSRPYEQY
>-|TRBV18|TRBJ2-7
ASSPPAVGEQY
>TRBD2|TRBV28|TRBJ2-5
ASSRIAGVDETQY